Each of the 5 T cell receptor beta chains below was sequenced from the same sample in a study of response to subunit inactivated influenza vaccine. TCRdb recomputed calls from the RT-PCR reads with MiXCR, one row per CDR3 protein. The data contain about 800,000 distinct CDR3 sequences, around 20% of them singletons. The specimen was PBMCs from blood, collected 4 to 6 days after vaccination. Receptors originate from a man aged 45 to 65 who received an inactivated influenza vaccine.

J is TRBJ1-2 and V is TRBV30; 7 nucleotides match TRBD1. This CDR3 has 15 amino acids. The trim removed 7 bases at V and 2 bases at J, leaving 13 bases unmatched. Germline V gene sequence: CDR1 GTSNPN, CDR2 SVGIG (reference sequence). CDR3 sequence: CAFGGQKLYNYGYTF. For the CDR3, the DNA is TGTGCCTTCGGGGGACAGAAATTATACAACTATGGCTACACCTTC.

This clonotype was picked up a small number of times. This rearrangement joins TRBV7-9 to TRBJ1-1; TRBD1 might be the D (6 bases). V was shortened by 6 bases and J by 5 bases, with 13 bases between the two germline ends. The length of the CDR3 is 13 residues. Germline V gene data show CDR1 as SEHNR and CDR2 as FQNEAQ (reference sequence). The CDR3 bases are TGTGCCAGCAGACAAGGGGGAGGGACTGAAGCTTTCTTT. Its protein product is CASRQGGGTEAFF.

This clonotype was counted ten times or more. The chain is built from TRBV20-1 and TRBJ1-2; no firm D call. Germline V lookup: CDR1 DFQATT, CDR2 SNEGSKA (reference sequence). The CDR3 totals 11 residues. The V end lost 1 base, the J end lost 5 bases, and 5 bases lay between the germline ends. CDR3 sequence reads: CSARGTYGYTF. Written as DNA, the CDR3 is TGCAGTGCTAGAGGCACGTATGGCTACACCTTC.

The V and J genes are TRBV5-1 and TRBJ1-1; 7 bases map to TRBD1. This CDR3 contains 15 residues. Losses at the gene ends were 1 base for V and 0 bases for J; bases not matched to a gene: 3. Germline assignment: CDR1 SGHRS and CDR2 YFSETQ. The CDR3 reads CASSLTGEVNTEAFF. CDR3 bases: TGCGCCAGCAGCTTGACAGGGGAGGTGAACACTGAAGCTTTCTTT. The whole variable domain, filled in from reference TRBV5-1 and TRBJ1-1, reads KAGVTQTPRYLIKTRGQQVTLSCSPISGHRSVSWYQQTPGQGLQFLFEYFSETQRNKGNFPGRFSGRQFSNSRSEMNVSTLELGDSALYLCASSLTGEVNTEAFFGQGTRLTVV.

This clonotype was counted many times. CDR3 sequence: CASSLGQGANQPQHF. The CDR3 bases are TGTGCCAGCAGCCTCGGACAGGGCGCCAATCAGCCCCAGCATTTT. The rearrangement joins TRBV5-6 to TRBJ1-5; TRBD1 agrees at 8 bases. V shed 4 bases, J shed 3 bases, and the junction held 6 bases outside the gene matches. CDR3 length: 15 amino acids. The V gene's germline CDR1 is SGHDT and CDR2 YYEEEE.